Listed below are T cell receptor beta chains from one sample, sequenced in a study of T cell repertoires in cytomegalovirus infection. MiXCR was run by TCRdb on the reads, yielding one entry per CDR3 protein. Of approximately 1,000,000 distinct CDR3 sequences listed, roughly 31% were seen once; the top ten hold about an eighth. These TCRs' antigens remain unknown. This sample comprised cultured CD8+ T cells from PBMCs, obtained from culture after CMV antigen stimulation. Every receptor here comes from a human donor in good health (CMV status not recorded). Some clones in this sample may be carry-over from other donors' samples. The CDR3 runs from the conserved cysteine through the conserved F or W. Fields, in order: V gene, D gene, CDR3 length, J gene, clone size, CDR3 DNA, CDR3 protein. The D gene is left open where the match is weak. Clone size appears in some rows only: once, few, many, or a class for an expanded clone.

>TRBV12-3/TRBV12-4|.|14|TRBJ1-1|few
TGTGCCAGCAGGCTACAGGGCCCGAACACTGAAGCTTTCTTT
CASRLQGPNTEAFF
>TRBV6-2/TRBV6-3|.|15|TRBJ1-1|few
TGTGCCAGCAGTTACTCGAGATCGGTGAACACTGAAGCTTTCTTT
CASSYSRSVNTEAFF
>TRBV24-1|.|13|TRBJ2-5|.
TGTGCCACCAGTGATCTGGGGCCCGGGACCCAGTACTTC
CATSDLGPGTQYF
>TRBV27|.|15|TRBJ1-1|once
TGTGCCAGCAGCTTTTTAGACAGGAGGAACACTGAAGCTTTCTTT
CASSFLDRRNTEAFF
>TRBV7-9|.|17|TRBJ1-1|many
TGTGCCAGCAGCTTCAGGGTACAGACAGCGGTTACCCTGGGGGCTTTCTTT
CASSFRVQTAVTLGAFF
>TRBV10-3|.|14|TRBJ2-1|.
TGTGCCATCAGTGAGTCGTGGCAGGACAATGAGCAGTTCTTC
CAISESWQDNEQFF
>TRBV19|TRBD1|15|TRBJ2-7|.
TGTGCCAGTAGTACTCCGGGACAGGGGGCTGCCGAGCAGTACTTC
CASSTPGQGAAEQYF
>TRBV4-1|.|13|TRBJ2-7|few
TGCGCCAGCAGCCAAGACGGGCGATCACAGGAGTACTTC
CASSQDGRSQEYF
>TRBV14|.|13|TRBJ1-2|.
TGTGCCAGCAGCCCCAGCCGGTCCTATGGCTACACCTTC
CASSPSRSYGYTF
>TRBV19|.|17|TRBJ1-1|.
TGTGCCAGTACCCCTTGGGTGAGGGGCGCCGGTGATACTGAAGCTTTCTTT
CASTPWVRGAGDTEAFF
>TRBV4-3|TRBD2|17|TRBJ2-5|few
TGCGCCAGCAGCCAAGAAAGGGTAGCGGGGTTACAAGAGACCCAGTACTTC
CASSQERVAGLQETQYF
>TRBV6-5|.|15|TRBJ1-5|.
TGTGCCAGCAGTTCGGGACTCGGGAGCAATCAGCCCCAGCATTTT
CASSSGLGSNQPQHF
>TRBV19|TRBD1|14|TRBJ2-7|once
TGTGTCAGTAGTCCAGGACAGGGAGCCTACGAGCAGTACTTC
CVSSPGQGAYEQYF
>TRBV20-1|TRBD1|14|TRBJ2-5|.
TGCAGTGCTAGAAGACAGGGGGCAAGAGAGACCCAGTACTTC
CSARRQGARETQYF
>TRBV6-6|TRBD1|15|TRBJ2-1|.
TGTGCCAGCAGTTACGGTCAGGGGGTCCTCAATGAGCAGTTCTTC
CASSYGQGVLNEQFF
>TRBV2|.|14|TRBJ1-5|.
TGTGCCAGCAGTGAAGAATCCCCGTCCCAGCCCCAGCATTTT
CASSEESPSQPQHF
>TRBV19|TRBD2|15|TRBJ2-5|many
TGTGCCAGTAGTAGACTAGCGGGGGGGCAAGAGACCCAGTACTTC
CASSRLAGGQETQYF
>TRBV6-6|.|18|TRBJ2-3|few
TGTGCCAGCAGTTATCGGGTCCAGCCGGAACGGTACACAGATACGCAGTATTTT
CASSYRVQPERYTDTQYF
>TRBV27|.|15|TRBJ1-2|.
TGTGCCAGCAGTATCAGGAACCCCAAAGTCTATGGCTACACCTTC
CASSIRNPKVYGYTF
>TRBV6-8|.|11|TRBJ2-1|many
TGTGCCAGCAGTTCTGTCCATGAGCAGTTCTTC
CASSSVHEQFF
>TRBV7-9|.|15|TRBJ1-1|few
TGTGCCAGCAGCCCACAGGGATTGGCGGGCACTGAAGCTTTCTTT
CASSPQGLAGTEAFF
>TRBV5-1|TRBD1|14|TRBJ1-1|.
TGCGCCAGCAGCTTACAGGGGGAAGGGACTGAAGCTTTCTTT
CASSLQGEGTEAFF
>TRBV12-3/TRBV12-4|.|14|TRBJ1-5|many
TGTGCCAGCAGCCGTGGACAGCACAATCAGCCCCAGCATTTT
CASSRGQHNQPQHF
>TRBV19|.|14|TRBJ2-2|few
TGTGCCAGTAGTACTCTCGGGATTCCGGGGGAGCTGTTTTTT
CASSTLGIPGELFF
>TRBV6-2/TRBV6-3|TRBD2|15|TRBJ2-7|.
TGTGCCAGCAGTACTAGACTAGCTACCTCCTACGAGCAGTACTTC
CASSTRLATSYEQYF
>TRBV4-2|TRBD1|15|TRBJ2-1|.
TGTGCCAGCAGCCAAGTTGGACAGGGGGGCAATGAGCAGTTCTTC
CASSQVGQGGNEQFF
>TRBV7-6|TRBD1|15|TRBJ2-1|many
TGTGCCAGCAGCCATGGGACAGGAGGGGATAATGAGCAGTTCTTC
CASSHGTGGDNEQFF
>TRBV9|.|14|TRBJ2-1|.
TGTGCCAGCAGCCTTACTGATATCTACAATGAGCAGTTCTTC
CASSLTDIYNEQFF
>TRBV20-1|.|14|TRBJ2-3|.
TGCAGTGCTAGACTCGGGACTGCCACAGATACGCAGTATTTT
CSARLGTATDTQYF
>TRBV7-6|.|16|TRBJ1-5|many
TGTGCCAGCAGCCAGGGAAGGACAGCTAGAAATCAGCCCCAGCATTTT
CASSQGRTARNQPQHF
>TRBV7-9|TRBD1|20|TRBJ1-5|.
TGTGCCAGCAGCTTTTCCGAGGGACAGGCGCGAAAATATAGCAATCAGCCCCAGCATTTT
CASSFSEGQARKYSNQPQHF
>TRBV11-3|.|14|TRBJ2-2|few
TGTGCCAGCAGCTTCGATCCGAACACCGGGGAGCTGTTTTTT
CASSFDPNTGELFF
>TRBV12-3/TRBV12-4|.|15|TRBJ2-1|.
TGTGCCAGCAGTTTGCTGTACATTGGTCACAATGAGCAGTTCTTC
CASSLLYIGHNEQFF
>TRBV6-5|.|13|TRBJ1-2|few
TGTGCCAGCAGTTCCAGAACTAACTATGGCTACACCTTC
CASSSRTNYGYTF
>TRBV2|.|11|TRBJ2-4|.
TGTGCCAGCCTCGACGGGGGTCTTCAGTACTTC
CASLDGGLQYF
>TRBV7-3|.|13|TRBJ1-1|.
TGTGCCAGCAGCAGGAAAGTCTCCACTGAAGCTTTCTTT
CASSRKVSTEAFF
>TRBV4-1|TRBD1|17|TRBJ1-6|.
TGCGCCAGCAGCCAAGATCCCGGACAGGGGGCATATTCACCCCTCCACTTT
CASSQDPGQGAYSPLHF
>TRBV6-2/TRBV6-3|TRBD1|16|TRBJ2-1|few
TGTGCCACCGAACTTAAGGGACAGGTGGGATACAATGAGCAGTTCTTC
CATELKGQVGYNEQFF
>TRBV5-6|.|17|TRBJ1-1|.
TGTGCCAGCAGCTTGGGAGGCAGGAGGGAGTTGAACACTGAAGCTTTCTTT
CASSLGGRRELNTEAFF
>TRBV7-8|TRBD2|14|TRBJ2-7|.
TGTGCCAGCAGTGACGGGGGGACTCTCTACGAGCAGTACTTC
CASSDGGTLYEQYF
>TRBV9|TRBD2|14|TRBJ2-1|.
TGTGCCAGCAGGGGGGGGTGGGGGTCGAATGAGCAGTTCTTC
CASRGGWGSNEQFF
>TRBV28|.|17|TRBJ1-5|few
TGTGCCAGCAGTCCCCGGGAGGGCCAAGGAGGCAATCAGCCCCAGCATTTT
CASSPREGQGGNQPQHF
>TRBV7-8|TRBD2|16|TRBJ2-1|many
TGTGCCAGCAGCTTAAACGGAGCGGGGACTACCAATGAGCAGTTCTTC
CASSLNGAGTTNEQFF
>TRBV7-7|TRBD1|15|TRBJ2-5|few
TGTGCTAGCAGCTTTAGACAGGGGGGGCGAGAGACCCAGTACTTC
CASSFRQGGRETQYF
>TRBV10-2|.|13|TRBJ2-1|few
TGCGCCAGCAGTGTGAGTCGATGGGGGGAGCAGTTCTTC
CASSVSRWGEQFF
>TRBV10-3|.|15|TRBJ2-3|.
TGTGCCATCAGTGAGTCAGTGGAGGGAGACGATACGCAGTATTTT
CAISESVEGDDTQYF
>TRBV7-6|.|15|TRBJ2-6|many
TGTGCCAGCAGCAGTCCAGGTTCAGGGGCCAACGTCCTGACTTTC
CASSSPGSGANVLTF
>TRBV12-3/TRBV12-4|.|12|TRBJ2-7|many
TGTGCCAGCAGTCCTGGTCGCATCGAGCAGTACTTC
CASSPGRIEQYF
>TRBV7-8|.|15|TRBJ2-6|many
TGTGCCAGCAGACCAGCGAGCTCTGGGGCCAACGTCCTGACTTTC
CASRPASSGANVLTF
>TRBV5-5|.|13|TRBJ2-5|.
TGTGCCAGCATCTGGGGGGCGGAAGAGACCCAGTACTTC
CASIWGAEETQYF